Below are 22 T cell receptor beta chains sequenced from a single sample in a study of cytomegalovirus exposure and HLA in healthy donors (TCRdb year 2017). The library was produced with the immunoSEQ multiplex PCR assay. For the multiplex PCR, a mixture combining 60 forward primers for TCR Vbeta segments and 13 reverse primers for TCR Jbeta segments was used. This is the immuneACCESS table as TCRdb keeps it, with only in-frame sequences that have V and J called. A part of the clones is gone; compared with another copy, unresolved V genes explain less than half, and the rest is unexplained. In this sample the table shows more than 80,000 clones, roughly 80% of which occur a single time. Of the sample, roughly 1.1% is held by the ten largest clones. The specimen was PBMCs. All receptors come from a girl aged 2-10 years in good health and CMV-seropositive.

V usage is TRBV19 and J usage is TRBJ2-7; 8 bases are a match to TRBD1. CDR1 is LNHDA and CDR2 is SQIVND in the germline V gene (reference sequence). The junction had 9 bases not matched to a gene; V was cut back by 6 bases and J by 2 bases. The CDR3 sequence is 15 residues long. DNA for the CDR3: TGTGCCAGTAGGCTTACAGGGGGTACAACCTACGAGCAGTACTTC. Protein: CASRLTGGTTYEQYF.

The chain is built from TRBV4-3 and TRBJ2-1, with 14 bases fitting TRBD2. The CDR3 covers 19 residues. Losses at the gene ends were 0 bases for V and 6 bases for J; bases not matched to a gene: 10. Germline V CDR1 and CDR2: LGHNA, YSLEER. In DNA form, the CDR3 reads TGCGCCAGCAGCCAAGATCAGACTAGCGGGAGGGGGATCCGCAATGAGCAGTTCTTC. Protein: CASSQDQTSGRGIRNEQFF.

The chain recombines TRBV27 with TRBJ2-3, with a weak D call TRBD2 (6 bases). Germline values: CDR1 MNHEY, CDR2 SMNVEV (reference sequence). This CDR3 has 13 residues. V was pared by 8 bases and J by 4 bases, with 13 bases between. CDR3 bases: TGTGCCAGCGCGCGAACGGGAGCAGATACGCAGTATTTT. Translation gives CASARTGADTQYF.

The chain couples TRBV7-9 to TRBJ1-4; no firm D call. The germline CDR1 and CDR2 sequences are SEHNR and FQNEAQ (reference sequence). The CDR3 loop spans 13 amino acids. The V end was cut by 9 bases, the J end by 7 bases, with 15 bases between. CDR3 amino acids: CASQSAGGEKLFF. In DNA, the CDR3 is TGTGCCAGTCAGTCAGCCGGCGGTGAAAAACTGTTTTTT.

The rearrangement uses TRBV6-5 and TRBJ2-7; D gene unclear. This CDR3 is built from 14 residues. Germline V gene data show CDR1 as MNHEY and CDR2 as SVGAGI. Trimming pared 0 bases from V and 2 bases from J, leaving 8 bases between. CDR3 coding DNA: TGTGCCAGCAGTTACTCGAGGAGTACCTACGAGCAGTACTTC. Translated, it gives CASSYSRSTYEQYF.

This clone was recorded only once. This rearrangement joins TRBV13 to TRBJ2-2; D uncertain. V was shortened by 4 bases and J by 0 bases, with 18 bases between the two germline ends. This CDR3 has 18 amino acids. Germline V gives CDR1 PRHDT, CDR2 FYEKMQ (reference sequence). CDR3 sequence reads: CASSSLYGLGANTGELFF. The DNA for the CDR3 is TGTGCCAGCAGCTCACTTTATGGTTTGGGCGCGAACACCGGGGAGCTGTTTTTT.

The CDR3 bases are TGCAGCGCCTTAACAGGTTCAAATGGCTACACCTTC. This codes for CSALTGSNGYTF. J is TRBJ1-2 and V is TRBV29-1; tentatively, D is TRBD1 (5 bases). The CDR3 contains 12 residues. The germline V gene has CDR1 SQVTM and CDR2 ANQGSEA. V was trimmed by 7 bases and J by 6 bases, leaving 15 bases between them.

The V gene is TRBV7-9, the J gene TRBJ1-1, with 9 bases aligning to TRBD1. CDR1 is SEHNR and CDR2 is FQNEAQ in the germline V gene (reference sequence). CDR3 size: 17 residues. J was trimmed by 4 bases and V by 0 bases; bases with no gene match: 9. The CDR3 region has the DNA TGTGCCAGCAGCTTAGCGCGGACAGGGGCGAGGAGCACTGAAGCTTTCTTT. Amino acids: CASSLARTGARSTEAFF.

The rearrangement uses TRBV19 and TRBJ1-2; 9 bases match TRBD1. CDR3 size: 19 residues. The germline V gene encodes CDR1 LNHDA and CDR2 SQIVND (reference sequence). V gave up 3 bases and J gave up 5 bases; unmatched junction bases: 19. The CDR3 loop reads CASSISGQGITNYGYGYTF. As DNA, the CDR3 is TGTGCCAGTAGTATCTCGGGACAGGGAATTACTAACTATGGATATGGCTACACCTTC.

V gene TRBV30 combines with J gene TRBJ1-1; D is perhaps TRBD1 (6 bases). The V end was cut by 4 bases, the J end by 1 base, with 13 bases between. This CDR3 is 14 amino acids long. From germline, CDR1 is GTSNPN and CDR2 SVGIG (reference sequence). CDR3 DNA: TGTGCCTGGACTCCTGGACAGCCGAACACTGAAGCTTTCTTT. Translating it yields CAWTPGQPNTEAFF.

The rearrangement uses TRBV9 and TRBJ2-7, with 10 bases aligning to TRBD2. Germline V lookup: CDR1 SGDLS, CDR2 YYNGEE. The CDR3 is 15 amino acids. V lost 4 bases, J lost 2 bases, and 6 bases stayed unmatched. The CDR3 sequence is CASSPGLAVTYEQYF. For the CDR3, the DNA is TGTGCCAGCAGCCCTGGACTAGCGGTGACCTACGAGCAGTACTTC.

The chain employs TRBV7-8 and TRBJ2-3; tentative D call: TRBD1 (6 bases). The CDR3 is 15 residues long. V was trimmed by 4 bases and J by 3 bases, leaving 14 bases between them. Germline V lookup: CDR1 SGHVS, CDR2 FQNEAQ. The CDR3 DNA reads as TGTGCCAGCAGCTCTAAACAGGGCCGAACAGATACGCAGTATTTT. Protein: CASSSKQGRTDTQYF.

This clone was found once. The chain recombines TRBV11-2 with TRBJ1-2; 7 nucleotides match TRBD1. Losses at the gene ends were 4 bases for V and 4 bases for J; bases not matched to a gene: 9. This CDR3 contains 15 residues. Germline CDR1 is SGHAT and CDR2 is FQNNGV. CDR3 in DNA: TGTGCCAGCAGCTCCCTACAGGGGAACGTCTATGGCTACACCTTC. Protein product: CASSSLQGNVYGYTF.

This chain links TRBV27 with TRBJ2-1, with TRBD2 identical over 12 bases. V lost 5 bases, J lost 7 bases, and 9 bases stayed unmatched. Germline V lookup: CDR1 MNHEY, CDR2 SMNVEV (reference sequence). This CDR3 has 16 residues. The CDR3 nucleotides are TGTGCCAGCAGTCCCCGACTAGCGGGAGTGTGGAATGAGCAGTTCTTC. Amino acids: CASSPRLAGVWNEQFF.

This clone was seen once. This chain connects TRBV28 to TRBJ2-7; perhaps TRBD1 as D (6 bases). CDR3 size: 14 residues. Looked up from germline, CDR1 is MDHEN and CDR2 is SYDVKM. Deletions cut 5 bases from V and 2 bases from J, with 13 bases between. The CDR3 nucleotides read TGTGCCAGCAGTCCCACAGGGAGCCCCTACGAGCAGTACTTC. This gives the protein CASSPTGSPYEQYF.

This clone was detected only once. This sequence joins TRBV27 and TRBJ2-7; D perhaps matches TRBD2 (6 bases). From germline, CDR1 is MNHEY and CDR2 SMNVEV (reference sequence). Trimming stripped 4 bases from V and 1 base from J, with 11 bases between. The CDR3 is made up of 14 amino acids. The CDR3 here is CASSSGTLSYEQYF. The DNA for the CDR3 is TGTGCCAGCAGTTCCGGGACTCTTTCCTACGAGCAGTACTTC.

The CDR3 sequence is CASSLAHKPLEQYF. CDR3 nucleotide sequence: TGTGCCAGCAGCTTAGCACACAAACCGTTAGAGCAGTACTTC. J is TRBJ2-7 and V is TRBV7-2; D not certain. The germline V gene has CDR1 SGHTA and CDR2 FQGNSA. This CDR3 is 14 amino acids long. With 0 bases removed from V and 7 bases from J, the gap between germline ends came to 13 bases.

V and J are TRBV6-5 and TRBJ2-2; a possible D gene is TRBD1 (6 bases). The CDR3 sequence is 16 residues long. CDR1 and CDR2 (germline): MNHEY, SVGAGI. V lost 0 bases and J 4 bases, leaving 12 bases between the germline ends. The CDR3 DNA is TGTGCCAGCAGTTACTCTCGGGACACCTCCACCGGGGAGCTGTTTTTT. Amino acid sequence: CASSYSRDTSTGELFF.

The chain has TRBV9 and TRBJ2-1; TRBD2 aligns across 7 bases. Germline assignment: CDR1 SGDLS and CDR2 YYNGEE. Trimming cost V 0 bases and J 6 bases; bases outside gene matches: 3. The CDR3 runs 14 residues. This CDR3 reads CASSVGTSSNEQFF. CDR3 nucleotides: TGTGCCAGCAGCGTAGGGACTAGTTCCAATGAGCAGTTCTTC.

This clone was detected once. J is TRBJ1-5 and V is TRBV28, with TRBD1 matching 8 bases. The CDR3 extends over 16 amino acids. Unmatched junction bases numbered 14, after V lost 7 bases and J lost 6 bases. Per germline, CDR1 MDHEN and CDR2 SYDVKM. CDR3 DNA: TGTGCCAGCATTCAGGTGTCAGGGGGCGCGGGTCAGCCCCAGCATTTT. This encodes CASIQVSGGAGQPQHF.

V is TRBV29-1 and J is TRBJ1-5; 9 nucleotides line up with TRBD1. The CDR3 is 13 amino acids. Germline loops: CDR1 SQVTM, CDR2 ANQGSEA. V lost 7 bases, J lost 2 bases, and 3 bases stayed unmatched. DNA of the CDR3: TGCAGCGCGCGACAGGGGGGCAATCAGCCCCAGCATTTT. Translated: CSARQGGNQPQHF.

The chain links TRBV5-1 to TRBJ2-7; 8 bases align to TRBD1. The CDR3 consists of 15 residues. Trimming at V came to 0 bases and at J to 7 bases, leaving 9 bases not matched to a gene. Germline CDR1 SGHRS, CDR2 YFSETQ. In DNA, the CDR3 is TGCGCCAGCAGCTTGGGAGGGGACAGGCTGGGGGAGCAGTACTTC. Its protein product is CASSLGGDRLGEQYF. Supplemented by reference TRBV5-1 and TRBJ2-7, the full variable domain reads KAGVTQTPRYLIKTRGQQVTLSCSPISGHRSVSWYQQTPGQGLQFLFEYFSETQRNKGNFPGRFSGRQFSNSRSEMNVSTLELGDSALYLCASSLGGDRLGEQYFGPGTRLTVT.